These 18 T cell receptor beta chains were sequenced from one sample in a study of CD8 T cells in ankylosing spondylitis. TCRdb re-called the 5' RACE reads through MiXCR, storing one row per CDR3 protein. Of fewer than 180,000 distinct CDR3 sequences listed, approximately 44% are singletons. Material for sequencing was synovial fluid, either unsorted or a sorted T cell fraction (not recorded which). The receptors come from a male donor with ankylosing spondylitis.

The V gene is TRBV5-1, the J gene TRBJ2-1; D not resolved. The germline gives CDR1 SGHRS, CDR2 YFSETQ. V was pared by 1 base and J by 6 bases, with 11 bases between. CDR3 length: 14 amino acids. The DNA of the CDR3 is TGCGCCAGCAGCTTGTTTCGGAACCCCAATGAGCAGTTCTTC. This encodes CASSLFRNPNEQFF.

This rearrangement joins TRBV6-5 to TRBJ2-7; 10 positions agree with TRBD2. In germline, CDR1 is MNHEY, CDR2 SVGAGI. The CDR3 has 12 amino acids. The J segment lost 4 bases and the V segment lost 6 bases, leaving 0 bases of the junction unmatched. This chain's CDR3 is CASRTSGYEQYF. As DNA, the CDR3 is TGTGCCAGCAGGACTAGCGGGTACGAGCAGTACTTC.

This clonotype was seen a few times. V is TRBV25-1 and J is TRBJ2-3, with D maybe TRBD1 (6 bases). Germline CDR1 MGHDK, CDR2 SYGVNS. CDR3 size: 15 residues. V was cut by 6 bases and J by 2 bases, with 15 bases left in between. CDR3: CASRRTVRDTDTQYF. The CDR3 nucleotides read TGTGCCAGCAGACGGACAGTGAGGGACACAGATACGCAGTATTTT.

This clonotype was counted only a few times. V and J are TRBV28 and TRBJ2-4, with 7 bases fitting TRBD1. Germline CDR1 reads MDHEN; CDR2 reads SYDVKM. This CDR3 spans 15 amino acids. The junction had 4 bases not matched to a gene; V was cut back by 2 bases and J by 3 bases. CDR3 in amino acids: CASSLDREVKNIQYF. Here the CDR3 DNA reads TGTGCCAGCAGTTTAGACAGGGAAGTCAAAAACATTCAGTACTTC.

In nucleotides, the CDR3 is TGTGCCAGCAGTTTAGGGGGAGGGGTATATGAGCAGTTCTTC. Translation gives CASSLGGGVYEQFF. The gene calls are TRBV27 and TRBJ2-1; 7 positions agree with TRBD2. The CDR3 is made up of 14 amino acids. Germline loops: CDR1 MNHEY, CDR2 SMNVEV (reference sequence). J was trimmed by 8 bases and V by 2 bases; bases with no gene match: 6.

This rearrangement joins TRBV7-9 to TRBJ2-1; 11 bases map to TRBD2. The CDR3 contains 15 residues. V dropped 7 bases and J dropped 4; count of bases not matched to a gene: 6. Germline CDR1 SEHNR, CDR2 FQNEAQ (reference sequence). The CDR3 DNA reads TGTGCCAGCACCACCGGGACTAGCGGTTACAATGAGCAGTTCTTC. It specifies CASTTGTSGYNEQFF.

The J gene is TRBJ2-6, the V gene TRBV28; D is undetermined. The CDR3 is 16 residues long. The germline V gene encodes CDR1 MDHEN and CDR2 SYDVKM. The V end lost 2 bases, the J end lost 0 bases, and 8 bases lay between the germline ends. The CDR3 bases are TGTGCCAGCAGTTTACCGATGCCCTCTGGGGCCAACGTCCTGACTTTC. It translates to CASSLPMPSGANVLTF. Combining the CDR3 with reference TRBV28 and TRBJ2-6 gives the whole variable domain DVKVTQSSRYLVKRTGEKVFLECVQDMDHENMFWYRQDPGLGLRLIYFSYDVKMKEKGDIPEGYSVSREKKERFSLILESASTNQTSMYLCASSLPMPSGANVLTFGAGSRLTVL.

Here the CDR3 reads CATSDLADLYNEQFF. CDR3 coding DNA: TGTGCCACCAGTGATCTAGCGGACCTTTACAATGAGCAGTTCTTC. The V call is TRBV24-1, the J call TRBJ2-1; 7 bases align to TRBD2. Germline lookup yields CDR1 KGHDR and CDR2 SFDVKD. This CDR3 region has 15 residues. J lost 4 bases, V lost 3 bases, and 5 bases had no gene match.

The rearrangement links TRBV12-3 or TRBV12-4 to TRBJ2-2, with D possibly TRBD1 on 5 matching bases. The CDR3 contains 15 residues. Trimming stripped 6 bases from V and 2 bases from J, with 13 bases between. The CDR3 region has the DNA TGTGCCAGCAGCCCTACAGGACAAAACACCGGGGAGCTGTTTTTT. Residues: CASSPTGQNTGELFF.

The chain has TRBV7-3 and TRBJ2-1; 9 bases align to TRBD1. V was clipped by 4 bases and J by 8 bases; unmatched bases: 6. CDR1 is SGHTA and CDR2 is FQGTGA in the germline V gene. The CDR3 consists of 14 residues. CDR3 region: CASSSGQGIDEQFF. CDR3 bases: TGTGCCAGCAGCTCCGGACAGGGGATTGATGAGCAGTTCTTC. Drawing the rest from reference TRBV7-3 and TRBJ2-1, the complete variable domain is GAGVSQTPSNKVTEKGKYVELRCDPISGHTALYWYRQSLGQGPEFLIYFQGTGAADDSGLPNDRFFAVRPEGSVSTLKIQRTERGDSAVYLCASSSGQGIDEQFFGPGTRLTVL.

In nucleotides, the CDR3 is TGCGCCAGCAGCCATGATACGGAACTTGGGTTGGATAATTCACCCCTCCACTTT. This codes for CASSHDTELGLDNSPLHF. The rearrangement links TRBV4-1 to TRBJ1-6; D is unresolved. V lost 3 bases and J lost 5, with 20 bases in between. The CDR3 is made up of 18 amino acids. CDR1 and CDR2 (germline): MGHRA, YSYEKL.

V gene TRBV12-3 or TRBV12-4 combines with J gene TRBJ1-3, with 7 bases fitting TRBD1. With V trimmed by 3 bases and J by 3 bases, 14 bases remained unmatched. The CDR3 totals 18 residues. The CDR3 DNA follows: TGTGCCAGCAGTTTTTGGCAGCTCCCAGGGGGGAGTGGAAACACCATATATTTT. It encodes CASSFWQLPGGSGNTIYF.

This clonotype was seen more than once but under ten times. The DNA of the CDR3 is TGTGCCAGCAGCTTAAAAAAGACCCAGTACTTC. It codes for CASSLKKTQYF. V gene TRBV7-9 combines with J gene TRBJ2-5, with unresolved D. Germline V lookup: CDR1 SEHNR, CDR2 FQNEAQ (reference sequence). Trimming took off 2 bases at V and 6 bases at J, with 4 bases between the two ends. The length of the CDR3 is 11 residues.

This chain links TRBV11-1 with TRBJ2-1; TRBD2 matches at 7 bases. Germline trimming cut 5 bases from V and 8 bases from J; bases unmatched to any gene: 21. Germline V gives CDR1 SGHAT, CDR2 FQDESV (reference sequence). The CDR3 is made up of 18 amino acids. In DNA form, the CDR3 reads TGTGCCAGCAGCAAAAGGCAGTCGACTAGCACGGATCGCTATGAGCAGTTCTTC. Translation gives CASSKRQSTSTDRYEQFF.

This clonotype was seen a few times. The V call is TRBV19, the J call TRBJ1-5; 7 bases match TRBD1. Per the germline V gene, CDR1 is LNHDA and CDR2 is SQIVND (reference sequence). V was pared by 1 base and J by 3 bases, with 12 bases of the junction left unmatched. The CDR3 sequence is 18 residues long. The CDR3 sequence: CASSIAPGRGRTNQPQHF. CDR3 DNA: TGTGCCAGTAGTATAGCCCCTGGGAGGGGGCGCACCAATCAGCCCCAGCATTTT.

This sequence joins TRBV12-3 or TRBV12-4 and TRBJ2-2; D gene ambiguous. The V end lost 4 bases, the J end lost 2 bases, and 11 bases lay between the germline ends. The CDR3 contains 15 residues. As DNA, the CDR3 is TGTGCCAGCAGTTCCCCTAGAACTAACACCGGGGAGCTGTTTTTT. This sequence encodes CASSSPRTNTGELFF.

This clonotype has just a few counts. This chain links TRBV5-1 with TRBJ2-1; D unclear. Germline lookup yields CDR1 SGHRS and CDR2 YFSETQ. V lost 4 bases and J lost 7, with 12 bases in between. This CDR3 is built from 13 residues. The CDR3 nucleotides read TGCGCCAGCAGCATTTACAACTGGAATGAGCAGTTCTTC. It yields the protein CASSIYNWNEQFF.

The chain employs TRBV10-3 and TRBJ2-7; D call uncertain. The V end lost 10 bases, the J end lost 2 bases, and 9 bases lay between the germline ends. The CDR3 consists of 11 residues. The germline CDR1 and CDR2 sequences are ENHRY and SYGVKD. The CDR3: CASGIPYEQYF. For the CDR3, the DNA is TGTGCCAGTGGAATCCCCTACGAGCAGTACTTC.